This note documents a single TCR beta chain sequence. Its cognate antigen is unknown. This entry is derived from a study of T and B cells in COVID-19 patients. Study in general: The recovered cohort's median age was 34 years, versus approximately 70 years in active infection. Study outcomes and limitations: The recovered cohort had roughly 2,200 exclusive TCR clusters, including 30 or so low generation probability clusters. Blood from mildly ill patients while symptomatic, and early samples from severe cases, were scarce. Active COVID-19 showed highly clonal TRB repertoires; recovery showed diversity and richness above healthy donors.

TRB was amplified from about 260-540 ng of blood genomic DNA. TRB rearrangements were amplified by multiplex PCR with BIOMED2 TRB-A/B primers. A single record per CDR3 protein comes from TCRdb applying MiXCR to the multiplex PCR reads. The data show around 6,700 distinct CDR3 sequences, 20% to 30% seen once. From germline, CDR1 is SEHNR and CDR2 FQNEAQ (reference sequence). V was pared by 6 bases and J by 8 bases, with 9 bases of the junction left unmatched. This CDR3 is 15 amino acids long. The chain combines TRBV7-9 with TRBJ2-1; 11 bases are a match to TRBD1. The TCR originated in a human donor with active COVID-19. Sequenced sample: blood. This CDR3 reads CASSFGTGGGYEQFF. CDR3 sequence (DNA): TGTGCCAGCAGTTTCGGGACAGGGGGTGGGTATGAGCAGTTCTTC.